The 16 T cell receptor beta chains in this list originate from one sample, sequenced in a study of blood T cells in healthy people across ages. A J-beta primer mix and a sample-barcoded 5' primer were used in a second PCR of about 7 to 12 cycles. TCRdb reanalysed the 5' RACE reads using MiXCR and keeps one entry per CDR3 protein. This table holds 1.5 million to 1.8 million distinct CDR3 sequences, under 55% found once. Sequences were obtained from blood. Every receptor here comes from a woman aged 18-29 years in good health.

Turning to this clonotype: A much larger clonotype is one base distant, so this may be a read error. The rearrangement links TRBV5-1 to TRBJ1-1; D is possibly TRBD1 (5 bases). Germline V gives CDR1 SGHRS, CDR2 YFSETQ. Trimming cost V 4 bases and J 0 bases, with 19 bases left between them. The CDR3 runs to 17 residues. The CDR3: CASSTPGGVVMNTEAFF. In DNA, the CDR3 is TGCGCCAGCAGCACCCCCGGGGGGGTTGTCATGAACACTGAAGCTTTCTTT.

The V call is TRBV6-6, the J call TRBJ1-5, with a possible D match to TRBD1 (6 bases). The CDR3 sequence is 15 residues long. Germline CDR1 MNHNY, CDR2 SVGAGI (reference sequence). The V end lost 6 bases, the J end lost 3 bases, and 15 bases lay between the germline ends. CDR3 coding DNA: TGTGCCAGCAGACGACAGGAGAAGACCAATCAGCCCCAGCATTTT. It yields the protein CASRRQEKTNQPQHF.

This clonotype was picked up a small number of times. CDR3 in amino acids: CASGAGRDNEQFF. In nucleotides, the CDR3 is TGTGCCAGCGGGGCAGGGAGGGATAATGAGCAGTTCTTC. V gene TRBV2 combines with J gene TRBJ2-1; 7 bases align to TRBD2. The germline V gene has CDR1 SNHLY and CDR2 FYNNEI. The ends lost 8 bases at V and 7 bases at J; junction bases unmatched: 8. CDR3 size: 13 residues.

The gene calls are TRBV7-6 and TRBJ2-5; possibly TRBD1 or TRBD2 for D (5 bases each). V was cut by 1 base and J by 3 bases, with 15 bases left in between. This CDR3 spans 16 amino acids. Per germline, CDR1 SGHVS and CDR2 FNYEAQ. The CDR3 DNA reads as TGTGCCAGCAGCTTAGTAATTTTGAGGGGCAAAGAGACCCAGTACTTC. It codes for CASSLVILRGKETQYF.

This clonotype was counted at least ten times. At one end, the junction sequence differs from germline, possibly due to a read error. This chain joins TRBV28 and TRBJ2-7; weak D call: TRBD1 (5 bases). The CDR3 length is 13 residues. Germline V gene lookup returns CDR1 MDHEN and CDR2 SYDVKM. CDR3 in amino acids: CASSPSGSYEQYF. CDR3 in DNA: TGCGCCAGCAGCCCCTCAGGGTCCTACGAGCAGTACTTC.

This clonotype came up a few times. The chain couples TRBV12-3 or TRBV12-4 to TRBJ1-6, with 7 bases that match TRBD1. V trimming: 6 bases; J trimming: 0 bases; junction bases outside the gene matches: 8. The CDR3 runs to 17 residues. This CDR3 reads CASRSDRQSSYNSPLHF. CDR3 DNA: TGTGCCAGCAGATCGGACAGGCAGAGCTCCTATAATTCACCCCTCCACTTT.

There are a few counts of this clonotype. The V gene is TRBV29-1, the J gene TRBJ2-7; D remains ambiguous. Deletions cut 7 bases from V and 5 bases from J, with 15 bases between. Germline V gene lookup returns CDR1 SQVTM and CDR2 ANQGSEA. The CDR3 loop spans 12 amino acids. In DNA, the CDR3 is TGCAGCGGATCCAGCAGCTGGGACGAGCAGTACTTC. Its translation: CSGSSSWDEQYF.

In its sample, this clonotype was seen once. This chain joins TRBV7-3 and TRBJ1-1; no firm D call. Germline-derived CDR1 and CDR2 are SGHTA and FQGTGA. The CDR3 sequence is 12 residues long. Trimming took 1 base from V and 4 from J, leaving 4 bases between them. The CDR3 bases are TGTGCCAGCAGCTTAAGGCCCACTGAAGCTTTCTTT. Protein product: CASSLRPTEAFF. Full variable domain (remainder filled in from reference TRBV7-3 and TRBJ1-1): GAGVSQTPSNKVTEKGKYVELRCDPISGHTALYWYRQSLGQGPEFLIYFQGTGAADDSGLPNDRFFAVRPEGSVSTLKIQRTERGDSAVYLCASSLRPTEAFFGQGTRLTVV.

The gene calls are TRBV27 and TRBJ2-1; possibly TRBD1 or TRBD2 for D (5 bases each). The CDR3 totals 12 residues. Trimming cost V 8 bases and J 5 bases, with 10 bases left between them. In germline, CDR1 is MNHEY, CDR2 SMNVEV (reference sequence). The CDR3 loop is CASVGDDNEQFF. Here the CDR3 DNA reads TGTGCCAGCGTGGGGGATGACAATGAGCAGTTCTTC.

This clonotype was seen only a few times. V is TRBV14 and J is TRBJ1-2; D perhaps matches TRBD1 (6 bases). Germline CDR1 is SGHDN and CDR2 is FVKESK. The CDR3 is made up of 11 amino acids. Trimming took 3 bases from V and 9 from J, leaving 8 bases between them. CDR3 DNA: TGTGCCAGCAGCCACGGACAGAGCTACACCTTC. The encoded protein is CASSHGQSYTF.

This clonotype was counted a few times. One end of the junction fails to match germline, which may point to a read error. The chain employs TRBV7-7 and TRBJ2-7; D could derive from TRBD1 or TRBD2 (5 bases each). This CDR3 has 14 amino acids. Germline V gives CDR1 SSHAT, CDR2 FNYEAQ (reference sequence). CDR3 DNA sequence: TGTGCTAGCAGCAACGGGACGCCGACCTACGAGCAGTACTTC. This translates into CASSNGTPTYEQYF. Using reference TRBV7-7 and TRBJ2-7 for the parts outside the CDR3, the full variable domain is GAGVSQSPRYKVTKRGQDVTLRCDPISSHATLYWYQQALGQGPEFLTYFNYEAQPDKSGLPSDRFSAERPEGSISTLTIQRTEQRDSAMYRCASSNGTPTYEQYFGPGTRLTVT.

This clonotype was observed a few times. The chain has TRBV2 and TRBJ1-5, with D uncertain. This CDR3 has 14 residues. Between the trimmed V and J ends, which lost 0 bases and 5 bases, there was a span of 8 bases. The germline V gene encodes CDR1 SNHLY and CDR2 FYNNEI. CDR3 region: CASSEARHYQPQHF. In DNA, the CDR3 is TGTGCCAGCAGTGAAGCGCGTCACTATCAGCCCCAGCATTTT.

CDR3 nucleotide sequence: TGCAGTGCTAGGACAGGGTTGTCGTACAATGAGCAGTTCTTC. It encodes CSARTGLSYNEQFF. V usage is TRBV20-1 and J usage is TRBJ2-1; the match to TRBD1 covers 7 bases. Germline V gene sequence: CDR1 DFQATT, CDR2 SNEGSKA (reference sequence). The CDR3 covers 14 residues. Germline trimming cut 3 bases from V and 4 bases from J; bases unmatched to any gene: 6.

The V and J genes are TRBV6-6 and TRBJ2-3; D not certain. Germline assignment: CDR1 MNHNY and CDR2 SVGAGI (reference sequence). CDR3 size: 16 residues. V was pared by 0 bases and J by 2 bases, with 12 bases between. The CDR3 protein is CASSYSNLDITDTQYF. The CDR3 nucleotides are TGTGCCAGCAGTTACTCGAACCTAGACATCACAGATACGCAGTATTTT.

This clonotype was seen only a few times. For the CDR3, the DNA is TGTGCCAGCAGTAGCCGTGGGGGGGCGTTCAACCATGAGCAGTTCTTC. It specifies CASSSRGGAFNHEQFF. The rearrangement uses TRBV12-3 or TRBV12-4 and TRBJ2-1, with D tentatively TRBD2 (7 bases). Trimming took off 5 bases at V and 8 bases at J, with 22 bases between the two ends. This CDR3 contains 16 residues.

The chain combines TRBV2 with TRBJ1-5; D unclear. The CDR3 is made up of 17 amino acids. Germline values: CDR1 SNHLY, CDR2 FYNNEI. V shed 3 bases and J shed 0 bases, with 15 bases lying between them. The chain's CDR3 is CASSDIRRANSNQPQHF. In DNA, the CDR3 is TGTGCCAGCAGTGATATCAGGAGAGCCAATAGCAATCAGCCCCAGCATTTT.